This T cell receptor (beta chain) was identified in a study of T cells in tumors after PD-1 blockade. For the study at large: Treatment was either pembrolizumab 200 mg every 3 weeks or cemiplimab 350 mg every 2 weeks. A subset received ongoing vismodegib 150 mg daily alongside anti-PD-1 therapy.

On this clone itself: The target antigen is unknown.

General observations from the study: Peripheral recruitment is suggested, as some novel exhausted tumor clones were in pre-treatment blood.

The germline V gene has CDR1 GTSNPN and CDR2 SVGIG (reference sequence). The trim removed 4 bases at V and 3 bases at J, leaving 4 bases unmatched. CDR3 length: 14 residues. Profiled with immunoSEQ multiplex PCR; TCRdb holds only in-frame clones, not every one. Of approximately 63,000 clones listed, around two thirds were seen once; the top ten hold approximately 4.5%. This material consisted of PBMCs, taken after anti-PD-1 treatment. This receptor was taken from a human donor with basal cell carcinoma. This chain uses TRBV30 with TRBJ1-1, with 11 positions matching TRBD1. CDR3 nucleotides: TGTGCCTGGACCGGGACAGGGGGATACACTGAAGCTTTCTTT. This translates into CAWTGTGGYTEAFF.